This record concerns one T cell receptor beta chain sequence. The entry originates in a study of cytomegalovirus exposure and HLA in healthy donors. The primer mix had 60 Vbeta and 13 Jbeta primers. Sequenced by immunoSEQ multiplex PCR; TCRdb stores in-frame clones only, minus some. Of roughly 120,000 clones in the sample, approximately 83% were seen once. V dropped 3 bases and J dropped 3; count of bases not matched to a gene: 7. The germline gives CDR1 SGHNT, CDR2 YYREEE (reference sequence). The CDR3 loop spans 16 amino acids. The sequence was collected from a middle-aged man in good health and CMV-seronegative. The rearrangement uses TRBV5-4 and TRBJ2-3, with 10 positions matching TRBD2. Sample: PBMCs. The CDR3 is CASSYPAGGQTDTQYF. The DNA for the CDR3 is TGTGCCAGCAGCTACCCAGCGGGGGGGCAGACAGATACGCAGTATTTT.